This T cell receptor beta chain was captured by sequencing in a study of T cell responses to AZD1222 COVID-19 vaccine. Study outcomes and limitations: White British donors predominated, females outnumbered males, and clonal diversity was possibly underestimated. There were vaccine-associated CD4 TCRs across spike, dominant at 160-218 and 743-854.

Some clones are missing from TCRdb's copy, which holds only in-frame ones; the method was immunoSEQ multiplex PCR. The table includes about 200,000 clones, over 80% detected once. Note on this clone: The antigen is not known.

Germline CDR1 SEHNR, CDR2 FQNEAQ (reference sequence). Trimming stripped 10 bases from V and 0 bases from J, with 13 bases between. The CDR3 is 13 residues long. The gene calls are TRBV7-9 and TRBJ2-7, with D possibly TRBD1 on 6 matching bases. The sequence derives from an adult in good health. This material consisted of peripheral blood, taken on day 0 of AZD1222 vaccination. Written as DNA, the CDR3 is TGTGCCACCCGAGGGGGAAGCTCCTACGAGCAGTACTTC. It codes for CATRGGSSYEQYF.